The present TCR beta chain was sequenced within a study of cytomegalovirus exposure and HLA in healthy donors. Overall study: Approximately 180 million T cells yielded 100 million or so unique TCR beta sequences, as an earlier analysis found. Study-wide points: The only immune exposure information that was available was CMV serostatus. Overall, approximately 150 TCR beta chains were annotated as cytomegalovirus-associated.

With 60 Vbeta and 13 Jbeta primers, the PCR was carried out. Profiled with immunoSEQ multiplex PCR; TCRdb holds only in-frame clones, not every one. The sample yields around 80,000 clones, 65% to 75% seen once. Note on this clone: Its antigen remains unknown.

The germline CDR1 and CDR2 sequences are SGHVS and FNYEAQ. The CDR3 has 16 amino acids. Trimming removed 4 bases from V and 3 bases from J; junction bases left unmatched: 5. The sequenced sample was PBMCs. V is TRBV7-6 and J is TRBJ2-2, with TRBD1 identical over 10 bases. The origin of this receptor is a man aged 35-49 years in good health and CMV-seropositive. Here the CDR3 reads CASSSPGTGDTGELFF. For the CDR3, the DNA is TGTGCCAGCAGCTCACCCGGGACAGGGGACACCGGGGAGCTGTTTTTT. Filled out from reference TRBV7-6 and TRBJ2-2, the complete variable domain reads GAGVSQSPRYKVTKRGQDVALRCDPISGHVSLYWYRQALGQGPEFLTYFNYEAQQDKSGLPNDRFSAERPEGSISTLTIQRTEQRDSAMYRCASSSPGTGDTGELFFGEGSRLTVL.